The sequence of this T cell receptor beta chain was determined in a study of CD8 T cells in ankylosing spondylitis. V was pared by 7 bases and J by 6 bases, with 24 bases between. The length of the CDR3 is 16 residues. Germline CDR1 reads MNHNS; CDR2 reads SASEGT. General study points: A CD8+ phenotype characterized the disease-linked clones, which were relatively rare in peripheral blood. Matched synovial fluid from ankylosing spondylitis patients was reported to be enriched for disease-linked clones. Seemingly distinctive of ankylosing spondylitis blood was a TCR beta motif formed by eight highly homologous variants.

Making the TCR beta libraries involved quantitative 5'-RACE with molecular barcodes. TCRdb re-called the 5' RACE reads with MiXCR, one entry per CDR3 protein. The sample includes hundreds of thousands of distinct CDR3 sequences, 18% of them seen just once. On this clonotype itself: The antigen is not known.

The specimen was blood, either unsorted or a sorted T cell fraction (not recorded which). This sequence originates from a male donor with ankylosing spondylitis. This chain links TRBV6-1 with TRBJ1-2, with D possibly TRBD1 on 5 matching bases. CDR3 protein: CASTPTWGREEDGYTF. DNA for the CDR3: TGTGCCAGCACCCCAACGTGGGGCAGGGAGGAGGATGGCTACACCTTC.